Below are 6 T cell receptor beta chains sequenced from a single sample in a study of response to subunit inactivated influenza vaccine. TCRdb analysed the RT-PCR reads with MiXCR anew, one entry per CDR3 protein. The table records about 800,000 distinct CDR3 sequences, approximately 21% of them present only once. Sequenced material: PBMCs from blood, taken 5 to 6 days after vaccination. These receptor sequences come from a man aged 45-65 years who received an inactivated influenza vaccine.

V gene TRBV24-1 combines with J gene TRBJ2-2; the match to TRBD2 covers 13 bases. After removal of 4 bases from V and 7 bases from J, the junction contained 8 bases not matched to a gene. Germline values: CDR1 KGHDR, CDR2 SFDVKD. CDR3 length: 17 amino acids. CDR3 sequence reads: CATSDLTSGRAFGELFF. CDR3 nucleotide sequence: TGTGCCACCAGTGACCTCACTAGCGGGAGGGCCTTCGGGGAGCTGTTTTTT.

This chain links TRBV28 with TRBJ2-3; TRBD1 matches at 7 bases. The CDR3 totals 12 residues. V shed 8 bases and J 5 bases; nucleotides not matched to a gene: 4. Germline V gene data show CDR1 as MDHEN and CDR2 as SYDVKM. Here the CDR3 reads CASQGTVDTQYF. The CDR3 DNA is TGTGCCAGCCAGGGGACAGTAGATACGCAGTATTTT.

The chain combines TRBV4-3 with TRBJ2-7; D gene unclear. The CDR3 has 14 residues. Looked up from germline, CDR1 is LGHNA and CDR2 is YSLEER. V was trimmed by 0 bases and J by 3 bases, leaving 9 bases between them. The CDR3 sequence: CASSQDRTYYEQYF. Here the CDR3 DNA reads TGCGCCAGCAGCCAAGACAGGACCTACTACGAGCAGTACTTC.

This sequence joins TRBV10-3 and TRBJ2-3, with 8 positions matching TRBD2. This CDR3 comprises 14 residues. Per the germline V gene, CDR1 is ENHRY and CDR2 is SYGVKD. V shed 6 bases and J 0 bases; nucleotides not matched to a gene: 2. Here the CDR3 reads CAIRGLGSTDTQYF. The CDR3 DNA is TGTGCCATCAGGGGACTAGGGAGCACAGATACGCAGTATTTT.

The CDR3 nucleotides are TGTGCCAGCAGGAGTCGACTAAGCTCCTACAATGAGCAGTTCTTC. It encodes CASRSRLSSYNEQFF. The J gene is TRBJ2-1, the V gene TRBV28; the D gene is possibly TRBD2 (5 bases). The germline CDR1 and CDR2 sequences are MDHEN and SYDVKM. The V end was cut by 6 bases, the J end by 0 bases, with 12 bases between. This CDR3 contains 15 residues.

CDR3 protein: CASNPSPGIYEQYF. The DNA of the CDR3 is TGTGCCAGCAATCCATCTCCCGGGATCTACGAGCAGTACTTC. This chain joins TRBV6-1 and TRBJ2-7, with D possibly matching TRBD2 (5 bases). V lost 7 bases to trimming and J lost 3 bases, with 16 bases between them. In germline, CDR1 is MNHNS, CDR2 SASEGT. This CDR3 comprises 14 residues.